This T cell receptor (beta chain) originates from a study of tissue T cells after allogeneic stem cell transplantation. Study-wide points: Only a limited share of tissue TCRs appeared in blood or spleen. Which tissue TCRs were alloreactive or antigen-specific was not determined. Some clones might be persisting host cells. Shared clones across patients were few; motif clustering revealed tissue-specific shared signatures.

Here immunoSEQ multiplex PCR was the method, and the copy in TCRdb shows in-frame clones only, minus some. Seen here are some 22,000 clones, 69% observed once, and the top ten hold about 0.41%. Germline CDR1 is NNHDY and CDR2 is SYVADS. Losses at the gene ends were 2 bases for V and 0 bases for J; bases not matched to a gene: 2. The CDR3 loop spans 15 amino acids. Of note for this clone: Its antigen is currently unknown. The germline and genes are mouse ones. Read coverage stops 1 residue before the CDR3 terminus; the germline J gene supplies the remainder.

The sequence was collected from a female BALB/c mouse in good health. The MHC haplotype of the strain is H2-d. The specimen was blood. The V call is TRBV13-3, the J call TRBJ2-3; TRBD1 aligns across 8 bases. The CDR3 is CASSDRGRSAETLYF. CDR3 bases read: TGTGCCAGCAGTGACAGGGGGCGAAGTGCAGAAACGCTGTAT.